This entry lists 6 T cell receptor beta chains sequenced from one sample in a study of regulatory T cells in long-lasting Graves disease. The time point denotes: persistent/refractory GD, antithyroid drugs over 5 years with positive TRAb. From PBMCs, RNA was extracted and then used to make the TCR library. According to the study, TCR beta libraries were built with iRepertoire HTBI primers and CDR3-region Arm-PCR. MiXCR, run by TCRdb on the multiplex PCR reads, gives a single entry per CDR3 protein. This sample carries around 460,000 distinct CDR3 sequences, 20% to 25% of them seen once, and the ten largest clones take around 7%. The sample consisted of peripheral blood mononuclear cells (PBMCs), taken when the disease was refractory, from a patient treated with antithyroid drugs. Source of these receptors: a female donor with Graves disease.

This clonotype was recorded at least ten times. The V call is TRBV7-8, the J call TRBJ2-5, with D perhaps matching TRBD1 or TRBD2 (6 bases each). The CDR3 has 17 amino acids. V lost 1 base, J lost 5 bases, and 20 bases lay in between. The germline V gene has CDR1 SGHVS and CDR2 FQNEAQ. The CDR3 protein is CASSLEPSGAGEETQYF. The CDR3 nucleotides read TGTGCCAGCAGCTTAGAGCCCTCGGGGGCAGGGGAGGAGACCCAGTACTTC.

About this clonotype: At one end the junction does not follow the germline gene, possibly because of a read error. The CDR3 protein is CASRDRGDSGELFF. CDR3 nucleotide sequence: TGTGCTAGCAGGGACAGGGGAGACTCCGGGGAGCTGTTTTTT. The chain is built from TRBV7-7 and TRBJ2-2; 10 nucleotides align to TRBD1. The germline gives CDR1 SSHAT, CDR2 FNYEAQ (reference sequence). This CDR3 is 14 amino acids long.

In its sample, this clonotype was seen a few times. The genes are TRBV20-1 and TRBJ1-1; possible D gene TRBD1, 5 bases. There are 17 residues in the CDR3. Germline lookup yields CDR1 DFQATT and CDR2 SNEGSKA (reference sequence). With 0 bases removed from V and 4 bases from J, the gap between germline ends came to 21 bases. The CDR3 nucleotides are TGCAGTGCTAGAGACCCTCCGAGGTCAGGGCGATCCACTGAAGCTTTCTTT. Protein: CSARDPPRSGRSTEAFF.

The V and J genes are TRBV29-1 and TRBJ2-3; 7 bases fit TRBD1. V trimming: 4 bases; J trimming: 6 bases; junction bases outside the gene matches: 7. Germline CDR1 reads SQVTM; CDR2 reads ANQGSEA. The CDR3 spans 13 residues. The DNA of the CDR3 is TGCAGCGTTGGAAGGGGGCAGAGGGATACGCAGTATTTT. It is translated as CSVGRGQRDTQYF.

V gene TRBV20-1 combines with J gene TRBJ1-1, with a possible D match to TRBD1 (5 bases). Trimming removed 2 bases from V and 1 base from J, with 11 bases in between. The CDR3 covers 14 residues. Germline assignment: CDR1 DFQATT and CDR2 SNEGSKA (reference sequence). CDR3 nucleotide sequence: TGCAGTGCTAGACAGGGAATACCGAACACTGAAGCTTTCTTT. Residues: CSARQGIPNTEAFF.

V usage is TRBV3-1 and J usage is TRBJ2-7; TRBD2 agrees at 9 bases. The CDR3 loop spans 15 amino acids. V lost 0 bases, J lost 4 bases, and 4 bases stayed unmatched. Germline loops: CDR1 LGHDT, CDR2 YNNKEL (reference sequence). The CDR3: CASSQDWREGYEQYF. In nucleotides, the CDR3 is TGTGCCAGCAGCCAAGACTGGCGGGAGGGTTACGAGCAGTACTTC.